This T cell receptor (beta chain) derives from a study of beta chain features in type 1 diabetes. About this clone: Antigen specificity is unknown.

Every donor had blood drawn once into heparin, around 100 mL on average. Since all of the isolated RNA was reverse transcribed, expressed TCRB transcripts were what got sequenced. Naive, central memory and regulatory T cell samples produced a mean of approximately 3.9 million reads. Assay: immunoSEQ multiplex PCR; the TCRdb copy retains only in-frame clones and omits some. Seen here are roughly 610,000 clones, around a sixth observed once, and the top ten hold 0.093%. Findings of the study overall: It was among patients, rather than healthy donors, that naive, central memory and Treg TCRB repertoires appeared more similar.

CDR1 MNHEY and CDR2 SVGAGI come from the germline V gene. The CDR3 length is 14 residues. J gave up 5 bases and V 6 bases, and 7 bases lay outside the gene matches. The V gene is TRBV6-5, the J gene TRBJ1-3, with 7 bases identical to TRBD1. The source of this sequence is a man between 18 and 29 years old in good health. The material sequenced was naive CD4+ T cells from blood. The CDR3 region has the DNA TGTGCCAGCAGATTGGGACAGTCCAGAAACACCATATATTTT. Amino acids: CASRLGQSRNTIYF.